Given below is one T cell receptor beta chain in context. The antigen remains unidentified. The identical CDR3 is also encoded by other nucleotide sequences in the sample. The data derive from a study of cytomegalovirus exposure and HLA in healthy donors. Researchers ran the PCR with 60 Vbeta and 13 Jbeta primers. Libraries were prepared by immunoSEQ multiplex PCR; TCRdb keeps only in-frame clonotypes and omits some of them. The sample has about 190,000 clones; roughly 80% are singletons. Germline values: CDR1 SGHRS, CDR2 YFSETQ. V lost 0 bases, J lost 6 bases, and 3 bases stayed unmatched. The CDR3 extends over 15 amino acids. The donors were healthy bone marrow donors. Study-wide points: Later, TCR association rates were found to vary by HLA locus, highest for DRB1 and lowest for HLA-C. HLA restriction was apparent for most CMV-associated TCR beta chains in a later analysis. Some public TCRs appeared in many individuals, while most sequences were rare.

This TCR derives from a man in his forties in good health and CMV-seropositive. Sequenced sample: PBMCs. The chain joins TRBV5-1 to TRBJ1-1, with 12 bases aligning to TRBD1. CDR3 loop: CASSLAGQGASEAFF. The DNA of the CDR3 is TGCGCCAGCAGCTTGGCGGGACAGGGGGCCTCTGAAGCTTTCTTT. The full variable domain, completed using reference TRBV5-1 and TRBJ1-1, is KAGVTQTPRYLIKTRGQQVTLSCSPISGHRSVSWYQQTPGQGLQFLFEYFSETQRNKGNFPGRFSGRQFSNSRSEMNVSTLELGDSALYLCASSLAGQGASEAFFGQGTRLTVV.